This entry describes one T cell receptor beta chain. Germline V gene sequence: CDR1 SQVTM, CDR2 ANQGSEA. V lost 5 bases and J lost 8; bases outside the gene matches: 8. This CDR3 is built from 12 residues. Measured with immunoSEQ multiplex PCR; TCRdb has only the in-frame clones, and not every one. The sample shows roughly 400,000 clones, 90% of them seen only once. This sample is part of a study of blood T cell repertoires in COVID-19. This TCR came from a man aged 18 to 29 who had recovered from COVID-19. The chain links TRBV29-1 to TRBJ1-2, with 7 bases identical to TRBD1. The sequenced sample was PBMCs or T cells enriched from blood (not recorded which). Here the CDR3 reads CSVTQGIGGYTF. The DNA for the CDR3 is TGCAGCGTTACACAGGGGATAGGAGGCTACACCTTC.